The 20 T cell receptor beta chains listed next were all sequenced from one sample in a study of blood T cell repertoires in COVID-19 (dated by TCRdb to 2019 to 2021). The library relied on the immunoSEQ multiplex PCR assay. Held by TCRdb, this immuneACCESS table contains in-frame sequences only and omits some clones. Under half of the omission traces to an unresolved V gene where checked; the cause of the rest is unknown. The sample includes roughly 410,000 clones, with roughly 86% observed a single time. The ten largest clones represent about 2.1% of the sample. Sequences were obtained from peripheral blood. The receptors shown here come from a woman in her sixties with COVID-19, enrolled during active disease.

This chain's CDR3 is CASSLIQGLGAEAFF. In nucleotides, the CDR3 is TGTGCCAGCAGCTTGATACAGGGTCTGGGGGCTGAAGCTTTCTTT. The chain recombines TRBV7-9 with TRBJ1-1, with D perhaps matching TRBD1 (6 bases). The CDR3 has 15 amino acids. Between the trimmed V and J ends, which lost 3 bases and 6 bases, there was a span of 17 bases. Germline assignment: CDR1 SEHNR and CDR2 FQNEAQ (reference sequence).

The chain has TRBV24-1 and TRBJ1-5; D is ambiguous. CDR3 length equals 15 residues. V dropped 2 bases and J dropped 2 bases, with 9 bases sitting between them. CDR1 is KGHDR and CDR2 is SFDVKD in the germline V gene. As DNA, the CDR3 is TGTGCCACCAGTGATTCAGGTCCCGGCAATCAGCCCCAGCATTTT. Translation gives CATSDSGPGNQPQHF.

The V call is TRBV7-8, the J call TRBJ1-4; 7 positions agree with TRBD1. V shed 1 base and J 7 bases; nucleotides not matched to a gene: 6. The V gene's germline CDR1 is SGHVS and CDR2 FQNEAQ. The CDR3 contains 15 residues. CDR3 DNA: TGTGCCAGCAGCTTAGTAGGGGGCTTTGTTGAAAAACTGTTTTTT. Protein product: CASSLVGGFVEKLFF.

J is TRBJ1-2 and V is TRBV4-1; 9 bases are shared with TRBD1. The CDR3 loop spans 15 amino acids. The V gene end was trimmed by 4 bases and the J gene end by 4 bases; junction bases not matched to a gene: 7. In germline, CDR1 is MGHRA, CDR2 YSYEKL. CDR3 sequence reads: CASSPRTGDFYGYTF. CDR3 nucleotide sequence: TGCGCCAGCAGCCCACGGACAGGGGACTTCTATGGCTACACCTTC.

V usage is TRBV6-2 or TRBV6-3 and J usage is TRBJ1-5, with D unresolved. The V end was cut by 6 bases, the J end by 9 bases, with 15 bases between. Per the germline V gene, CDR1 is MNHEY and CDR2 is SVGEGT. The CDR3 consists of 13 residues. As DNA, the CDR3 is TGTGCCAGCAGCGGTTCGGTCCTAGTGCCCCAGCATTTT. This codes for CASSGSVLVPQHF.

Here the CDR3 reads CASRQTYTEAFF. CDR3 nucleotide sequence: TGTGCCAGTCGACAGACTTACACTGAAGCTTTCTTT. The rearrangement uses TRBV6-5 and TRBJ1-1, with a tentative D call TRBD1 (5 bases). The V end was cut by 9 bases, the J end by 3 bases, with 11 bases between. The length of the CDR3 is 12 residues. Per germline, CDR1 MNHEY and CDR2 SVGAGI.

V is TRBV4-2 and J is TRBJ2-2; TRBD2 might be the D (6 bases). The germline V gene has CDR1 LGHNA and CDR2 YNFKEQ. Trimming removed 0 bases from V and 13 bases from J, with 30 bases in between. This CDR3 is built from 19 residues. For the CDR3, the DNA is TGTGCCAGCAGCCAAGATTCCCCGGCCTTGGGCGTTTGGCGGGGCGGGCTGTTTTTT. The encoded protein is CASSQDSPALGVWRGGLFF.

The J gene is TRBJ2-5, the V gene TRBV7-3; 8 bases map to TRBD1. Unmatched junction bases numbered 10, after V lost 5 bases and J lost 5 bases. Germline values: CDR1 SGHTA, CDR2 FQGTGA. The CDR3 is 15 amino acids. The CDR3 loop reads CASSQRGQGAETQYF. The CDR3 coding sequence is TGTGCCAGCAGCCAAAGAGGGCAGGGGGCGGAGACCCAGTACTTC.

This clone came up once. The gene calls are TRBV2 and TRBJ1-2; no definite D call. Germline CDR1 and CDR2: SNHLY and FYNNEI. The CDR3 totals 14 residues. The V end was cut by 7 bases, the J end by 7 bases, with 19 bases between. The CDR3 here is CASTHAAEGSGYTF. Here the CDR3 DNA reads TGTGCCAGCACCCACGCCGCCGAGGGAAGTGGCTACACCTTC. The full variable domain, in which reference TRBV2 and TRBJ1-2 provide the parts outside the CDR3, is EPEVTQTPSHQVTQMGQEVILRCVPISNHLYFYWYRQILGQKVEFLVSFYNNEISEKSEIFDDQFSVERPDGSNFTLKIRSTKLEDSAMYFCASTHAAEGSGYTFGSGTRLTVV.

The rearrangement links TRBV10-2 to TRBJ1-1; D gene unclear. Germline V gives CDR1 WSHSY, CDR2 SAAADI. V lost 5 bases and J lost 1, with 8 bases in between. The CDR3 sequence is 13 residues long. The DNA of the CDR3 is TGCGCCAGCAGTTTGACAACGAACACTGAAGCTTTCTTT. It translates to CASSLTTNTEAFF.

On this clone: An end of the junction differs from the germline gene, which may be a read error. This chain uses TRBV7-2 with TRBJ1-6; a possible D gene is TRBD1 (5 bases). The CDR3 spans 15 residues. Per the germline V gene, CDR1 is SGHTA and CDR2 is FQGNSA. The CDR3 sequence is CASSLGQIQYSPLHF. The CDR3 DNA reads TGTGCCAGCAGCTTAGGACAGATCCAGTATTCACCCCTCCATTTT.

The V gene is TRBV9, the J gene TRBJ1-4; 7 nucleotides match TRBD1. This CDR3 is 13 amino acids long. Trimming cost V 4 bases and J 8 bases; bases outside gene matches: 5. The germline CDR1 and CDR2 sequences are SGDLS and YYNGEE. The DNA for the CDR3 is TGTGCCAGCAGCCCGGGGACAGTCGAAAAACTGTTTTTT. Translating gives CASSPGTVEKLFF. Full variable domain (outside the CDR3, taken from reference TRBV9 and TRBJ1-4): DSGVTQTPKHLITATGQRVTLRCSPRSGDLSVYWYQQSLDQGLQFLIQYYNGEERAKGNILERFSAQQFPDLHSELNLSSLELGDSALYFCASSPGTVEKLFFGSGTQLSVL.

The chain uses TRBV29-1 and TRBJ1-4; 9 bases fit TRBD1. CDR3 length equals 14 residues. Germline V gene lookup returns CDR1 SQVTM and CDR2 ANQGSEA. V lost 5 bases to trimming and J lost 8 bases; unmatched junction nucleotides: 9. The CDR3: CSVTTGGGIEKLFF. As DNA, the CDR3 is TGCAGCGTTACTACAGGGGGCGGTATCGAAAAACTGTTTTTT.

The rearrangement joins TRBV3-1 (or the pseudogene TRBV3-2) to TRBJ2-3; tentatively, D is TRBD1 (5 bases). V dropped 4 bases and J dropped 5 bases, with 19 bases sitting between them. Germline V CDR1 and CDR2: LGHDT, YNNKEL (reference sequence). The CDR3 is made up of 16 amino acids. CDR3 region: CASSPGSPGFVDTQYF. The CDR3 bases are TGTGCCAGCAGCCCAGGGTCCCCCGGATTTGTAGATACGCAGTATTTT.

This clone has a single count. V usage is TRBV19 and J usage is TRBJ1-5; weak D call: TRBD1 (5 bases). The CDR3 loop spans 17 amino acids. CDR1 and CDR2 from the germline V gene are LNHDA and SQIVND (reference sequence). With 3 bases removed from V and 0 bases from J, the gap between germline ends came to 15 bases. The CDR3 sequence is CASSIAGRGYSNQPQHF. The CDR3 bases are TGTGCCAGTAGTATTGCAGGGCGGGGGTATAGCAATCAGCCCCAGCATTTT.

This rearrangement joins TRBV7-3 to TRBJ2-2; 8 bases are shared with TRBD2. Germline-derived CDR1 and CDR2 are SGHTA and FQGTGA. J was trimmed by 6 bases and V by 1 base; bases with no gene match: 7. CDR3 length equals 16 residues. The CDR3 sequence: CASSLKSGGAAGELFF. For the CDR3, the DNA is TGTGCCAGCAGCTTAAAAAGCGGGGGCGCCGCCGGGGAGCTGTTTTTT.

The J gene is TRBJ1-1, the V gene TRBV7-3; D gene ambiguous. This CDR3 has 14 residues. Trimming removed 5 bases from V and 1 base from J, with 11 bases in between. Germline assignment: CDR1 SGHTA and CDR2 FQGTGA. CDR3 nucleotides: TGTGCCAGCAGCCCACAGCCAGGGAACACTGAAGCTTTCTTT. It specifies CASSPQPGNTEAFF.

The rearrangement uses TRBV7-3 and TRBJ1-3; TRBD1 matches 8 bases. The ends lost 5 bases at V and 4 bases at J; junction bases unmatched: 7. CDR1 is SGHTA, CDR2 FQGTGA, per germline. The CDR3 runs to 15 residues. CDR3 DNA sequence: TGTGCCAGCAGCGTAGGGACAGGTTACGGAAACACCATATATTTT. As protein: CASSVGTGYGNTIYF.

The chain recombines TRBV4-1 with TRBJ1-5; D is perhaps TRBD1 (6 bases). This CDR3 has 15 residues. The germline V and J ends were trimmed by 4 bases and 2 bases, with 12 bases remaining between them. Looked up from germline, CDR1 is MGHRA and CDR2 is YSYEKL. Written as DNA, the CDR3 is TGCGCCAGCAGCCCCGAAGGGGGTGGCAATCAGCCCCAGCATTTT. Translating it yields CASSPEGGGNQPQHF.

V and J are TRBV19 and TRBJ2-6; 8 nucleotides agree with TRBD1. After removal of 4 bases from V and 0 bases from J, the junction contained 11 bases not matched to a gene. The CDR3 runs 19 residues. Germline assignment: CDR1 LNHDA and CDR2 SQIVND (reference sequence). This CDR3 reads CASSRERTGKYSGANVLTF. The CDR3 bases are TGTGCCAGTAGTAGAGAGAGGACAGGGAAATACTCTGGGGCCAACGTCCTGACTTTC.